Presented here are 20 T cell receptor beta chains from one specimen sequenced in a study of tumor-infiltrating lymphocytes in primary liver carcinoma. The researchers obtained blood RNA from unsorted whole blood and also extracted germline DNA. From 500 ng of total RNA, TCR beta-specific cDNA was reverse-transcribed using a constant-region primer. Slightly modified ARM-PCR with three nested multiplex PCR rounds yielded TCR beta libraries. Two initial PCR rounds of around 9 cycles each paired TRBV1-TRBV30 forward primers with a C-beta reverse primer. TCRdb analysed the multiplex PCR reads with MiXCR anew, one entry per CDR3 protein. The table lists approximately 330,000 distinct CDR3 sequences, about two thirds of them singletons. The sample taken for sequencing was peripheral blood. The receptor source for this set is a man aged 40-49 years with primary liver carcinoma and hepatitis B virus infection.

For this clonotype: A junction boundary mismatches the germline segment, possibly from a read error. The chain carries TRBV28 and TRBJ1-6; D unresolved. The CDR3 is 11 residues long. Germline CDR1 is MDHEN and CDR2 is SYDVKM. This CDR3 reads CVSSIGSPLHF. CDR3 bases: TGTGTCAGCAGTATTGGTTCACCCCTCCACTTT.

This clonotype was seen a single time. Without the conserved terminal phenylalanine or tryptophan, this CDR3 likely stems from a read error. The chain joins TRBV11-2 to TRBJ2-1; 7 bases map to TRBD2. Trimming removed 4 bases from V and 7 bases from J; junction bases left unmatched: 13. The CDR3 is 16 residues long. The germline V gene has CDR1 SGHAT and CDR2 FQNNGV. The chain's CDR3 is CASSYTSGRVGNEQFL. The CDR3 DNA reads as TGTGCCAGCAGCTATACGAGTGGGAGGGTTGGGAATGAGCAGTTCTTA.

Remarks on this clonotype: The junction differs from germline at one of its ends, possibly a read error. CDR3 loop: CASSLLGLAGGGSTDMQYF. The CDR3 DNA follows: TGTGCCAGCAGCCTCCTCGGGCTAGCGGGGGGCGGCAGTACAGATATGCAGTATTTT. The rearrangement joins TRBV6-6 to TRBJ2-3; the match to TRBD2 covers 11 bases. The CDR3 extends over 19 amino acids. Germline CDR1 reads MNHNY; CDR2 reads SVGAGI (reference sequence).

This clonotype was counted between two and nine times. This chain uses TRBV6-5 with TRBJ1-1; maybe TRBD1 (5 bases). Germline V gene sequence: CDR1 MNHEY, CDR2 SVGAGI. CDR3 size: 14 residues. V shed 7 bases and J shed 4 bases, with 16 bases lying between them. The CDR3 sequence: CASMWGVTGTEAFF. The CDR3 coding sequence is TGTGCCAGCATGTGGGGGGTGACTGGCACTGAAGCTTTCTTT.

Points on this clonotype: One end of the junction is discordant with germline, which a read error may explain. The rearrangement uses TRBV9 and TRBJ1-3; D perhaps matches TRBD1 (5 bases). Looked up from germline, CDR1 is SGDLS and CDR2 is YYNGEE. The CDR3 is 15 residues long. CDR3 amino acids: CASSVSDSSGNTIDF. The CDR3 DNA sequence: TGTGCCAGCAGCGTTTCCGACAGCTCTGGAAACACCATAGATTTT.

Comments on this clonotype: Its ends do not fully match the called genes, so a read error is possible. The chain joins TRBV16 to TRBJ1-6; D remains unclear. Per the germline V gene, CDR1 is KGHSY and CDR2 is FQNENV. The CDR3 extends over 15 amino acids. The CDR3 DNA reads as TGTGCCAGCGGCCAGGCCAGCTCCTATAATTCACCCCTCCACTTT. This codes for CASGQASSYNSPLHF.

Points on this clonotype: The CDR3 ends on some other residue instead of the conserved phenylalanine or tryptophan, so this is likely a read error. The chain employs TRBV29-1 and TRBJ2-3; 8 positions agree with TRBD2. The germline gives CDR1 SQVTM, CDR2 ANQGSEA. The CDR3 covers 15 residues. For the CDR3, the DNA is TGCAACGTTGACCATGGAGCGGGAGTAGCAGATACGCAGTATCTT. It encodes CNVDHGAGVADTQYL.

As for this clonotype: A much larger clone sits a single nucleotide away, making a read error possible. This chain uses TRBV4-1 with TRBJ1-2, with a weak D call TRBD1 (5 bases). Germline values: CDR1 MGHRA, CDR2 YSYEKL. V was shortened by 0 bases and J by 4 bases, with 9 bases between the two germline ends. There are 14 residues in the CDR3. CDR3 sequence (DNA): TGCGCCAGCAGCCAAGAGGCAAGGGGCTATGGCTACACCTTC. Protein sequence: CASSQEARGYGYTF.

This clonotype was observed many times. V usage is TRBV11-3 and J usage is TRBJ2-3, with 13 bases matching TRBD2. The length of the CDR3 is 15 residues. Per the germline V gene, CDR1 is SGHNT and CDR2 is YENEEA. V trimming: 5 bases; J trimming: 4 bases; junction bases outside the gene matches: 3. CDR3 nucleotide sequence: TGTGCCAGCAGCACTAGCGGGAGGGCCCCAGATACGCAGTATTTT. Its protein is CASSTSGRAPDTQYF.

V and J are TRBV11-2 and TRBJ1-5; TRBD1 aligns across 7 bases. The DNA end is more similar to TRBJ2-3, so the J call may be wrong. Looked up from germline, CDR1 is SGHAT and CDR2 is FQNNGV. There are 15 residues in the CDR3. CDR3 DNA sequence: TGTGCCAGCAGCTTAGAGTGGGACAGCGACCAGCCCCAGTATTTT. Its protein is CASSLEWDSDQPQYF.

The sample holds many counts of this clonotype. This CDR3 is CASSLGSSNTEAFF. CDR3 DNA: TGTGCCAGCAGCCTCGGGAGTTCGAACACTGAAGCTTTCTTT. This rearrangement joins TRBV4-2 to TRBJ1-1; D is uncertain. This CDR3 contains 14 residues. Looked up from germline, CDR1 is LGHNA and CDR2 is YNFKEQ. V was cut by 4 bases and J by 1 base, with 10 bases left in between.

The J gene is TRBJ2-7, the V gene TRBV11-2; tentatively, D is TRBD2 (5 bases). This CDR3 is 15 amino acids long. Germline lookup yields CDR1 SGHAT and CDR2 FQNNGV. Between the trimmed V and J ends, which lost 5 bases and 1 base, there was a span of 15 bases. CDR3 sequence reads: CASSIEAGLSYEQYF. The CDR3 coding sequence is TGTGCCAGCAGCATCGAGGCGGGCCTTTCCTACGAGCAGTACTTC.

Details on this clonotype: The germline gene is not matched at one end of the junction; a read error may be the cause. The rearrangement links TRBV29-1 to TRBJ2-4, with D perhaps being TRBD1 or TRBD2 (6 bases each). This CDR3 is built from 12 residues. Germline CDR1 is SQVTM and CDR2 is ANQGSEA. The CDR3 region is CSVRGRQDIQYF. CDR3 sequence (DNA): TGCAGCGTTCGGGGGCGTCAAGACATTCAGTACTTT.

About this clonotype itself: A junction boundary mismatches the germline segment, possibly from a read error. The genes are TRBV5-6 and TRBJ1-1; weak D call: TRBD1 (5 bases). Per germline, CDR1 SGHDT and CDR2 YYEEEE. The CDR3 has 15 amino acids. CDR3 DNA sequence: TGTGCCAGCAGCCCGGGACTCTCGGGGAACACTGAATCTTTCTTT. Protein sequence: CASSPGLSGNTESFF.

This clonotype was observed once. This may be a read error, as it is one base from a much larger clone. The chain couples TRBV12-3 or TRBV12-4 to TRBJ2-1; 9 bases match TRBD1. The CDR3 loop spans 12 amino acids. CDR3 region: CAGSFGDRAPFF. The CDR3 DNA is TGTGCCGGCAGTTTTGGGGACAGGGCTCCGTTCTTC.

This clonotype was detected ten times or more. V usage is TRBV30 and J usage is TRBJ2-1, with a tentative D call TRBD2 (6 bases). This CDR3 is built from 13 residues. Per germline, CDR1 GTSNPN and CDR2 SVGIG (reference sequence). V shed 0 bases and J shed 13 bases, with 16 bases lying between them. The CDR3 DNA reads TGTGCCTGGAGTGTCTCGACTAGTGGGGGTCAGTTCTTC. Translated, it gives CAWSVSTSGGQFF. The entire variable domain, with the rest obtained from reference TRBV30 and TRBJ2-1, is as follows: SQTIHQWPATLVQPVGSPLSLECTVEGTSNPNLYWYRQAAGRGLQLLFYSVGIGQISSEVPQNLSASRPQDRQFILSSKKLLLSDSGFYLCAWSVSTSGGQFFGPGTRLTVL.

Concerning this clonotype itself: This sequence may be a read error, since a much larger clone differs from it by one base. The chain is built from TRBV6-5 and TRBJ2-2, with D unclear. The CDR3 is 14 amino acids. Trimming removed 7 bases from V and 3 bases from J, with 12 bases in between. The germline V gene has CDR1 MNHEY and CDR2 SVGAGI. This CDR3 is CASMQISYTGELFF. The CDR3 DNA reads TGTGCCAGCATGCAAATCTCGTACACCGGGGAGCTGTTTTTT.

On this clonotype itself: The junction and the germline gene differ at one end; a read error may be behind it. V is TRBV11-2 and J is TRBJ2-3, with D unresolved. Germline V lookup: CDR1 SGHAT, CDR2 FQNNGV. This CDR3 is 14 amino acids long. The chain's CDR3 is CVSSSGRTTDTRYF. CDR3 sequence (DNA): TGTGTCAGCAGCTCCGGACGGACCACAGATACGCGGTATTTT.

At least ten counts were recorded for this clonotype. The chain has TRBV6-6 and TRBJ2-7; 9 bases match TRBD1. The CDR3 loop spans 14 amino acids. The J segment lost 2 bases and the V segment lost 6 bases, leaving 5 bases of the junction unmatched. Germline assignment: CDR1 MNHNY and CDR2 SVGAGI (reference sequence). This CDR3 is CASSPTGGTYEQYF. The CDR3 DNA follows: TGTGCCAGCAGCCCGACAGGGGGAACCTACGAGCAGTACTTC.

This clonotype has a handful of counts. The rearrangement links TRBV5-1 to TRBJ2-1; D not resolved. The CDR3 spans 13 residues. V lost 0 bases and J 5 bases, leaving 6 bases between the germline ends. CDR1 is SGHRS, CDR2 YFSETQ, per germline. CDR3 protein: CASSLAFNNEQFF. As DNA, the CDR3 is TGCGCCAGCAGCTTGGCCTTTAACAATGAGCAGTTCTTC.